The entry below describes one T cell receptor (beta chain). Its antigen is not identified. The protocol was immunoSEQ multiplex PCR, while the TCRdb copy is restricted to in-frame clones and leaves out a portion. Here the sample spans 70,000 to 90,000 clones, just over 90% being singletons. These data are taken from a study of siplizumab effects on memory and regulatory T cells. Regarding the study as a whole: Siplizumab, the agent tested, significantly reduced alloreactive sequences traceable to unstimulated CD4+ memory cells.

The sequence was collected from a human donor in good health. Material: CD8+ T cells sorted from blood.

As DNA, the CDR3 is TGTGCCATCAGTGGGGGGGCGAATAATTCACCCCTCCACTTT. This codes for CAISGGANNSPLHF. This chain links TRBV10-3 with TRBJ1-6; weak D call: TRBD1 (6 bases). The germline V gene encodes CDR1 ENHRY and CDR2 SYGVKD. The germline V and J ends were trimmed by 4 bases and 5 bases, with 9 bases remaining between them. This CDR3 contains 14 residues.